A single T cell receptor (beta chain) is shown here with its context. The antigen is undetermined. This entry comes from a study of OX40 agonist ivuxolimab in advanced cancers. Across the whole study: People who had prior anti-PD-1, anti-PD-L1 or anti-CTLA-4 therapy could take part, and around 40% had some. Study results and limitations: The antigen specificity of the peripheral T cells (those that were expanded) was not determined. Blood T cells, both CD4+ and CD8+, expanded clonally by week 6 at 0.1 to 3.0 mg/kg.

The CDR3 runs to 15 residues. Germline V gene lookup returns CDR1 MNHEY and CDR2 SMNVEV (reference sequence). Trimming took off 6 bases at V and 7 bases at J, with 19 bases between the two ends. Profiling relied on immunoSEQ multiplex PCR, and the TCRdb table lists in-frame clones only, not all of them. The data hold 80,000 or so clones, with approximately 94% observed a single time. The chain combines TRBV27 with TRBJ2-1, with TRBD2 as a possible D gene (6 bases). The sample in question was CD4+ or CD8+ T cells sorted from blood, obtained in a trial of the OX40 agonist ivuxolimab. This receptor was taken from an adult with an advanced solid tumor such as melanoma, head and neck, liver or kidney cancer. The CDR3 DNA sequence: TGTGCCAGCAGCTTGACCCCCGATCGGGAGAATGAGCAGTTCTTC. Its protein is CASSLTPDRENEQFF.